This entry features one T cell receptor beta chain sequence. Its antigen is undetermined. The data belong to a study of OX40 agonist ivuxolimab in advanced cancers. Study observations and caveats: Compared with CD4+, CD8+ T cells on average had more expanded clones.

The repertoire was sequenced with immunoSEQ multiplex PCR; TCRdb's copy has only in-frame clones and lacks some. The table lists fewer than 40,000 clones, approximately 80% of them singletons. This CDR3 is 15 amino acids long. V was trimmed by 0 bases and J by 2 bases, leaving 6 bases between them. CDR1 and CDR2 from the germline V gene are SGHNT and YYREEE (reference sequence). Here the sequenced sample was CD4+ or CD8+ T cells sorted from blood, taken in a trial of the OX40 agonist ivuxolimab. The receptor's source is an adult with an advanced solid tumor such as melanoma, head and neck, liver or kidney cancer. The chain is built from TRBV5-4 and TRBJ2-6; D is unresolved. The DNA of the CDR3 is TGTGCCAGCAGCTTGGCCCTAGCTGGGGCCAACGTCCTGACTTTC. It codes for CASSLALAGANVLTF.